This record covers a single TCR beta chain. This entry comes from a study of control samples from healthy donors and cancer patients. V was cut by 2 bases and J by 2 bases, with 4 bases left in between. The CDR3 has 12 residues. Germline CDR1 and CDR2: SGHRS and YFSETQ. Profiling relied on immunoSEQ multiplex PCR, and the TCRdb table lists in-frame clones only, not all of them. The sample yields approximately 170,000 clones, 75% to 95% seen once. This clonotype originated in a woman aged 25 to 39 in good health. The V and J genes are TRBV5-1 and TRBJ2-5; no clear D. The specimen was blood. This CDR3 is CASSLRQETQYF. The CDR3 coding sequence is TGCGCCAGCAGCTTACGGCAAGAGACCCAGTACTTC.